This T cell receptor beta chain was captured by sequencing in a study of CD8 T cells in Susac syndrome. Study details: Among sequenced Susac syndrome patients, 5 or 6 had active disease and under ten were in remission.

The CDR3 covers 12 residues. CDR1 and CDR2 (germline): KGHSH, LQKENI. Losses at the gene ends were 6 bases for V and 5 bases for J; bases not matched to a gene: 3. From blood CD8+ and CD4+ T cells, the TCR beta chain was sequenced. RNA totalling about 0.45 to 1 ug underwent reverse transcription with random hexamers. The amplification used immunoSEQ multiplex PCR on TCR beta CDR3; it spanned 54 Vbeta and 13 Jbeta. From the immunoSEQ multiplex PCR reads, TCRdb called clonotypes with MiXCR, one entry per CDR3 protein. The data show under 90,000 distinct CDR3 sequences, roughly 91% seen once. The genes are TRBV18 and TRBJ2-5; 7 bases line up with TRBD2. The clonotype comes from a human donor with Susac syndrome. Input material: CD4+ T cells from PBMCs. In DNA form, the CDR3 reads TGTGCCAGCTCCCAACTAGCGGAGACCCAGTACTTC. Its protein is CASSQLAETQYF. The full variable domain, rest sourced from reference TRBV18 and TRBJ2-5, is NAGVMQNPRHLVRRRGQEARLRCSPMKGHSHVYWYRQLPEEGLKFMVYLQKENIIDESGMPKERFSAEFPKEGPSILRIQQVVRGDSAAYFCASSQLAETQYFGPGTRLLVL.